This TCR beta chain was sequenced in a study of human T cells and chemical hapten exposure. Turning to the study itself: Weekly scalp doses of diphenylcyclopropenone were given to patients during the approximately 23-week study. Small pooled library volume differences chiefly drove per-sample TCR yield variation. Overall study findings and caveats: It was expanded TCRs that formed significantly more large CDR3 similarity clusters than controls did.

This clonotype has a handful of counts. Antigen specificity is unknown. Time point denoted: patch test 1, 2 weeks after DPC sensitization. Treatment defined: therapeutic diphenylcyclopropenone sensitization with weekly scalp DPC. TCRdb redid the calling of the RACE reads with MiXCR, one entry per CDR3 protein. The table lists fewer than 400,000 distinct CDR3 sequences, approximately 6.3% of them singletons. The CDR3 totals 15 residues. V lost 6 bases to trimming and J lost 0 bases, with 16 bases between them. Looked up from germline, CDR1 is SGHRS and CDR2 is YFSETQ. The sequence was collected from a woman under 30 with alopecia areata. Some clones in this sample may be carry-over from other donors' samples. Sequenced material: whole blood, taken in connection with sensitization to the hapten diphenylcyclopropenone (DPC). The V and J genes are TRBV5-1 and TRBJ2-7; D may be TRBD1 or TRBD2 (5 bases each). The CDR3 DNA sequence: TGCGCCAGCACCAACGTGGGGGTCACCTCCTACGAGCAGTACTTC. Encoded protein: CASTNVGVTSYEQYF.